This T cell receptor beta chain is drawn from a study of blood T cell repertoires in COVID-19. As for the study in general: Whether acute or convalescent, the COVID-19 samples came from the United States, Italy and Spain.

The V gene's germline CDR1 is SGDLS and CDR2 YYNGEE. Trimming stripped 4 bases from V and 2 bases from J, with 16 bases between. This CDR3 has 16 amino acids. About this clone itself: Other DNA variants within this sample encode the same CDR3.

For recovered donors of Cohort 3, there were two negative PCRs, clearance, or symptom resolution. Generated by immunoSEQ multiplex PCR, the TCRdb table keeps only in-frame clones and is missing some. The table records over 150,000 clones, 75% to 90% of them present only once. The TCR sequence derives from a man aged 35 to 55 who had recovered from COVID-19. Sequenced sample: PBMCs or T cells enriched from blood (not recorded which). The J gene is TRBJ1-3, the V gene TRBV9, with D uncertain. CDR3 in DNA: TGTGCCAGCAGCTCTTGGCGCGGGGAACCTGGAAACACCATATATTTT. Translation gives CASSSWRGEPGNTIYF.